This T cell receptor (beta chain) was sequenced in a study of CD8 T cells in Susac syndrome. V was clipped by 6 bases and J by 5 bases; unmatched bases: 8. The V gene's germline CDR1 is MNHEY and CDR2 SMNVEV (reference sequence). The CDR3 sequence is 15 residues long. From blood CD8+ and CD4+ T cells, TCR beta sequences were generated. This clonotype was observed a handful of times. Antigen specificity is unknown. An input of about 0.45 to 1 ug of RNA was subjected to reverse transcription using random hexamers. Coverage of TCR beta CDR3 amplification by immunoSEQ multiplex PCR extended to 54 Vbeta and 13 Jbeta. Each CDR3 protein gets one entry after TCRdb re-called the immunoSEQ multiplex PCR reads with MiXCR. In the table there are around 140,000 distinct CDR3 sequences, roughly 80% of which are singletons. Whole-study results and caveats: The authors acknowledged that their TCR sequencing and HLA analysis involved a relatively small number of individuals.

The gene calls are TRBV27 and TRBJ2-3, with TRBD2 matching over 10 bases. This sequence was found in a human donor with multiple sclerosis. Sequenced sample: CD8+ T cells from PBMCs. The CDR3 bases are TGTGCCAGCAGCTCTCTAGCGGGAGTGTTAGATACGCAGTATTTT. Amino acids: CASSSLAGVLDTQYF.